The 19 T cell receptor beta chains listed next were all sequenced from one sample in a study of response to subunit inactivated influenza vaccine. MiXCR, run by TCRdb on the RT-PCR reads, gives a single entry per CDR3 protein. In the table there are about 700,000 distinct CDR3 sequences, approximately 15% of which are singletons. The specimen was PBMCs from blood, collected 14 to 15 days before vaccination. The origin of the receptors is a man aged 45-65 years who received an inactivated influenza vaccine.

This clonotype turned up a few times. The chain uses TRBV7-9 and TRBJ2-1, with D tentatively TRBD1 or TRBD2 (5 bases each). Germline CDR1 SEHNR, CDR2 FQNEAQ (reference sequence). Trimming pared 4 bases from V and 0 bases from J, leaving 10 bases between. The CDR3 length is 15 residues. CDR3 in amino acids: CASSSGRVSYNEQFF. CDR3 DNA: TGTGCCAGCAGCTCAGGGCGGGTCTCCTACAATGAGCAGTTCTTC.

The CDR3 sequence is CASSYPDRNTEAFF. The CDR3 DNA sequence: TGTGCCAGCAGTTATCCGGACAGGAACACTGAAGCTTTCTTT. This chain joins TRBV28 and TRBJ1-1; D is possibly TRBD1 (6 bases). The V gene lost 4 bases and the J gene lost 1 base, with 10 bases spanning the gap. Germline V CDR1 and CDR2: MDHEN, SYDVKM. CDR3 size: 14 residues.

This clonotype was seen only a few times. As DNA, the CDR3 is TGTGCCAGCAGCAAATTGACTAGCGGGTCAACAGATACGCAGTATTTT. It is translated as CASSKLTSGSTDTQYF. This sequence joins TRBV7-3 and TRBJ2-3; the match to TRBD2 covers 10 bases. Looked up from germline, CDR1 is SGHTA and CDR2 is FQGTGA. The J segment lost 3 bases and the V segment lost 5 bases, leaving 8 bases of the junction unmatched. CDR3 length: 16 amino acids. The full variable domain, with the rest looked up from reference TRBV7-3 and TRBJ2-3, is GAGVSQTPSNKVTEKGKYVELRCDPISGHTALYWYRQSLGQGPEFLIYFQGTGAADDSGLPNDRFFAVRPEGSVSTLKIQRTERGDSAVYLCASSKLTSGSTDTQYFGPGTRLTVL.

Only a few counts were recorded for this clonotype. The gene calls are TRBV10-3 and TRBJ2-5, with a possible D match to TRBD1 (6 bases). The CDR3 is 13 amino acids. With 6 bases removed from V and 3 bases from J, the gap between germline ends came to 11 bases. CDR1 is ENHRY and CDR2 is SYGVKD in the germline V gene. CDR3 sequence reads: CAIRDDRKETQYF. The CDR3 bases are TGTGCCATCAGGGACGACAGGAAAGAGACCCAGTACTTC.

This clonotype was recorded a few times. CDR3 region: CASSLLGGAHNEQFF. The CDR3 nucleotides read TGTGCCAGCAGTTTGTTGGGTGGTGCCCACAATGAGCAGTTCTTC. The chain joins TRBV12-3 or TRBV12-4 to TRBJ2-1, with D uncertain. The germline V and J ends were trimmed by 3 bases and 5 bases, with 14 bases remaining between them. The CDR3 is 15 residues long.

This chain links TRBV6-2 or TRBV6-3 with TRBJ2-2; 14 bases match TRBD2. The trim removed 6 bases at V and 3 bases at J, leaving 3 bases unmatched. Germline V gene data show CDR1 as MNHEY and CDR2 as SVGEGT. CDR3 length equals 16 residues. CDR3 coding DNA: TGTGCCAGCAGGACTAGCGGGAGGGCCCACACCGGGGAGCTGTTTTTT. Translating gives CASRTSGRAHTGELFF.

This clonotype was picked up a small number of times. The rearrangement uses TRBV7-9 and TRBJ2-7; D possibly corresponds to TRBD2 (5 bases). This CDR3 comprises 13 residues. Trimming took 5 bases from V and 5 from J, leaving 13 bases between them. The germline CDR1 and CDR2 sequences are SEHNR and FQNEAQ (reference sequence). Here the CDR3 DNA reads TGTGCCAGCAGCCTCTGGGGAGCTGACGAGCAGTACTTC. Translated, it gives CASSLWGADEQYF.

The DNA of the CDR3 is TGTGCCAGCAGCCCCTCTGAACTAGCGGGGGCCGAGAATGAGGAGCAGTTCTTC. It yields the protein CASSPSELAGAENEEQFF. The V and J genes are TRBV3-1 and TRBJ2-1, with 11 bases that match TRBD2. Germline CDR1 is LGHDT and CDR2 is YNNKEL (reference sequence). This CDR3 is built from 18 residues. The V and J ends lost 4 bases and 10 bases, in that order; junction bases with no gene match: 18.

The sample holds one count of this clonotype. CDR3 amino acids: CSARDPPDQYF. CDR3 DNA sequence: TGCAGTGCTAGAGATCCCCCCGACCAGTACTTC. V and J are TRBV20-1 and TRBJ2-7; no clear D gene. This CDR3 contains 11 residues. The V gene lost 0 bases and the J gene lost 10 bases, with 10 bases spanning the gap. CDR1 is DFQATT, CDR2 SNEGSKA, per germline (reference sequence).

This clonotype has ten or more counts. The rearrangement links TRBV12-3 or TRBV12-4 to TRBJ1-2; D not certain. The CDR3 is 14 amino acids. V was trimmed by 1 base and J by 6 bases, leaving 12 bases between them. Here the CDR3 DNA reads TGTGCCAGCAGTTTAGAGTTATCAACTGATGGCTACACCTTC. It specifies CASSLELSTDGYTF.

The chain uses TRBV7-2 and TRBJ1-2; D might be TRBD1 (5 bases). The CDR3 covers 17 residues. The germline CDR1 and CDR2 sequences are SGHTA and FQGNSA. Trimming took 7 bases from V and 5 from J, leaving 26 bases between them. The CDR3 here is CASTEEGTFVWGYGYTF. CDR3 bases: TGTGCCAGCACCGAAGAGGGGACCTTCGTGTGGGGGTATGGCTACACCTTC. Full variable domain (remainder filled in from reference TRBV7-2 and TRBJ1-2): GAGVSQSPSNKVTEKGKDVELRCDPISGHTALYWYRQSLGQGLEFLIYFQGNSAPDKSGLPSDRFSAERTGGSVSTLTIQRTQQEDSAVYLCASTEEGTFVWGYGYTFGSGTRLTVV.

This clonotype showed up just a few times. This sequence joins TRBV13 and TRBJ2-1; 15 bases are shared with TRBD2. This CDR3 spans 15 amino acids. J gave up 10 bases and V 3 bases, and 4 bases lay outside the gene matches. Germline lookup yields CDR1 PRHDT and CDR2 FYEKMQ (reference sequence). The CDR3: CASSFSGTSGREQFF. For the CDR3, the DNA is TGTGCCAGCAGCTTCTCCGGGACTAGCGGGAGGGAGCAGTTCTTC.

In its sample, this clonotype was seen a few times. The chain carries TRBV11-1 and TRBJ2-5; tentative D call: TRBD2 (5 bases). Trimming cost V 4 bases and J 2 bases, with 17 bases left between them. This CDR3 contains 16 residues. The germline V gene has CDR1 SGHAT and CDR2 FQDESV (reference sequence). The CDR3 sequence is CASSYRTEALQETQYF. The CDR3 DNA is TGTGCCAGCAGCTACCGGACGGAGGCCTTACAAGAGACCCAGTACTTC.

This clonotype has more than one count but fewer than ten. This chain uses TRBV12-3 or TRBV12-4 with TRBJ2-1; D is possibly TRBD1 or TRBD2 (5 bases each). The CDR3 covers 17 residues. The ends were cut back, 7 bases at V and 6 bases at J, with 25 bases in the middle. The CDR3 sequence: CASTSLGTGRRFNEQFF. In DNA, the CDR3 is TGTGCCAGCACCTCCCTTGGGACGGGGCGAAGATTCAATGAGCAGTTCTTC.

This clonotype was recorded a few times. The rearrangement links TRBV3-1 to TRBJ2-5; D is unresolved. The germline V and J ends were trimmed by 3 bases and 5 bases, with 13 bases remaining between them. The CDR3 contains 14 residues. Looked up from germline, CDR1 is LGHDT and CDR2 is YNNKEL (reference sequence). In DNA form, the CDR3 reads TGTGCCAGCAGCCAGAGGTCACTGGAGGAGACCCAGTACTTC. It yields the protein CASSQRSLEETQYF.

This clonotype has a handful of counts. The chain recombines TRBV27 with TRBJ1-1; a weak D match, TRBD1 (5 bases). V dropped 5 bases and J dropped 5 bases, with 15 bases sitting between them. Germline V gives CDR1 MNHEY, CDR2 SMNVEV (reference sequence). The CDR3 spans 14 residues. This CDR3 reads CASSRWGSGTEAFF. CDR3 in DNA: TGTGCCAGCAGTCGGTGGGGGTCGGGAACTGAAGCTTTCTTT.

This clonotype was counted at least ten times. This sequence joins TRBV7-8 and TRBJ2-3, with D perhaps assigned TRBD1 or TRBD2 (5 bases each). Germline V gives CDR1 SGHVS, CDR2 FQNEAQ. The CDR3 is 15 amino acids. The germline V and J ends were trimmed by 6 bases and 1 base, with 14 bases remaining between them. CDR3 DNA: TGTGCCAGCAGTAAGGGGCTAGCAGGCACAGATACGCAGTATTTT. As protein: CASSKGLAGTDTQYF.

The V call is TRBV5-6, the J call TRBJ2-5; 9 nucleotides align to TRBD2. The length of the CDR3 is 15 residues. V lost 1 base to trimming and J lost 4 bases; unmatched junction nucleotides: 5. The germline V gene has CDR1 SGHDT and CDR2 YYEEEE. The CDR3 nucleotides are TGTGCCAGCAGCTTGCGCGGGGGGGCAGGAGAGACCCAGTACTTC. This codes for CASSLRGGAGETQYF.

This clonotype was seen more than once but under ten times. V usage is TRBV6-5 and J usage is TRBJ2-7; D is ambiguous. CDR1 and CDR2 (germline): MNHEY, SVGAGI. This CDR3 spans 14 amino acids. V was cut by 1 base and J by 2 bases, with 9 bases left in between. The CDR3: CASSYFNGPYEQYF. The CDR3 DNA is TGTGCCAGCAGTTACTTCAACGGACCCTACGAGCAGTACTTC.